This T cell receptor (beta chain) was sequenced during a study of blood T cell repertoires in COVID-19. This clone was counted only a few times. Germline V CDR1 and CDR2: LGHDT, YNNKEL (reference sequence). V shed 0 bases and J shed 2 bases, with 10 bases lying between them. The CDR3 spans 15 residues. Clones were sequenced by immunoSEQ multiplex PCR, and TCRdb holds only the in-frame ones, with some missing. The sample lists about 360,000 clones, around 84% seen once, with 3% in the top ten. The sample was peripheral blood. This receptor was taken from a human donor in a cohort sampled during active COVID-19. V gene TRBV3-1 (or the pseudogene TRBV3-2) combines with J gene TRBJ1-1; D gene uncertain. The CDR3 loop reads CASSQDYEGNTEAFF. CDR3 DNA: TGTGCCAGCAGCCAAGATTACGAGGGAAACACTGAAGCTTTCTTT.